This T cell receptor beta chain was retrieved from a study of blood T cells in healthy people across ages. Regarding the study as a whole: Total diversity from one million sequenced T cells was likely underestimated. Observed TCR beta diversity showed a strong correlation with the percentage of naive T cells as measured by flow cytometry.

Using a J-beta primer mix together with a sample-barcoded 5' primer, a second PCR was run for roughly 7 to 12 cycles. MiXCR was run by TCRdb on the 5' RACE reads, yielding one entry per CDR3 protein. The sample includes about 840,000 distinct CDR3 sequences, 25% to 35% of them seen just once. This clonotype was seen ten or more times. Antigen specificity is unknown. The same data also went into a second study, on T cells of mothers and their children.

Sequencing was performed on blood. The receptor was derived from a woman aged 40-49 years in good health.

CDR3 nucleotide sequence: TGCAGCGTTGTCTGGGACAGCAATCAGCCCCAGCATTTT. This translates into CSVVWDSNQPQHF. This chain uses TRBV29-1 with TRBJ1-5, with D possibly TRBD1 on 5 matching bases. Germline lookup yields CDR1 SQVTM and CDR2 ANQGSEA. This CDR3 spans 13 amino acids. Trimming left V 4 bases short and J 1 base short, with 8 bases between.